This T cell receptor beta chain was observed in a study of response to subunit inactivated influenza vaccine. In this sample, this clonotype turned up many times. Its specificity is not known. One end of the junction is discordant with germline, which a read error may explain. The CDR3 extends over 12 amino acids. Per the germline V gene, CDR1 is ENHRY and CDR2 is SYGVKD. Study-level findings and limits: A suggestion made by the authors is that each seasonal influenza vaccination recruits few new T cells.

One entry per CDR3 protein results from TCRdb running MiXCR on the RT-PCR reads. Among some 850,000 distinct CDR3 sequences listed, around 18% were seen once. The chain has TRBV10-3 and TRBJ2-1; D remains unclear. This specimen was PBMCs from blood, taken 5 days after vaccination. The clonotype originates from a middle-aged man who received an inactivated influenza vaccine. This chain's CDR3 is CAISDSSNEQFF. The CDR3 nucleotides read TGTGCCATCAGTGACTCCTCCAATGAGCAGTTCTTC.